The clone carrying this TCR beta chain was observed once. As yet, its antigen is unknown. Sorting defined conventional CD4 T cells as CD4+CD127+. This record comes from a study of B cell selection in AIRE deficiency. Study results and limitations: Healthy donors alone shared about a third of several thousand Treg sequences; patients alone about 10%.

Profiling relied on immunoSEQ multiplex PCR, and the TCRdb table lists in-frame clones only, not all of them. The profile shows under 30,000 clones, about 98% of them singletons. The origin of this receptor is a human donor with AIRE deficiency. The sequencing input was conventional CD4+ T cells sorted from PBMCs.

This CDR3 reads CAIRPAPETGELFF. CDR3 nucleotides: TGTGCCATCAGACCGGCCCCAGAAACCGGGGAGCTGTTTTTT. The chain recombines TRBV10-3 with TRBJ2-2; no clear D gene. The V end lost 6 bases, the J end lost 5 bases, and 13 bases lay between the germline ends. Germline CDR1 reads ENHRY; CDR2 reads SYGVKD. This CDR3 comprises 14 residues.